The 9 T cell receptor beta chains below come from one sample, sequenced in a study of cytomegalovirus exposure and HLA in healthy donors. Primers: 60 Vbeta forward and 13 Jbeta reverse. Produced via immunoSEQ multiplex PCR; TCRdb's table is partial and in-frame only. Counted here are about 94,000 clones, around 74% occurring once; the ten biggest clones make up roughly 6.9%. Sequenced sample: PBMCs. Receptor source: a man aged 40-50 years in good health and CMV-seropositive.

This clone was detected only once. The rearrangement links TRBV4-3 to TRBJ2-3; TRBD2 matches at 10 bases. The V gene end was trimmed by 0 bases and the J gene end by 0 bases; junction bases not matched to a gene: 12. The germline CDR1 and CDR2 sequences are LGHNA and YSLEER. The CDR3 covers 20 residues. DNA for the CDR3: TGCGCCAGCAGCCAAGATCGTCCTAGCGGGAGTTCTACTAGCACAGATACGCAGTATTTT. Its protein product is CASSQDRPSGSSTSTDTQYF.

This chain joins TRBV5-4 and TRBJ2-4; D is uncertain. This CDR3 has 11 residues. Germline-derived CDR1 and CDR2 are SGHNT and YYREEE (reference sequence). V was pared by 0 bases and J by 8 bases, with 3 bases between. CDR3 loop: CASSLADIQYF. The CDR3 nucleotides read TGTGCCAGCAGCTTGGCGGACATTCAGTACTTC.

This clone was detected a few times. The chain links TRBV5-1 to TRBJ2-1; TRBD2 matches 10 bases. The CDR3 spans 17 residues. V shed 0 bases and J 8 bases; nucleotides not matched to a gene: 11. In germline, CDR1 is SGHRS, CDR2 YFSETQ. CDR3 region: CASSLDVTSGPRHEQFF. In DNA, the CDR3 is TGCGCCAGCAGCTTGGATGTGACTAGCGGGCCTAGGCATGAGCAGTTCTTC.

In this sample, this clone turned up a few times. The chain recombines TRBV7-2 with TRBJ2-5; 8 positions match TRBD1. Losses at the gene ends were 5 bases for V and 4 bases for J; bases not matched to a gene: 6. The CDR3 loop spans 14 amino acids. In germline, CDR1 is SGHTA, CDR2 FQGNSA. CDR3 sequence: CASSLTGAGETQYF. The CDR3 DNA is TGTGCCAGCAGCCTGACAGGGGCTGGAGAGACCCAGTACTTC.

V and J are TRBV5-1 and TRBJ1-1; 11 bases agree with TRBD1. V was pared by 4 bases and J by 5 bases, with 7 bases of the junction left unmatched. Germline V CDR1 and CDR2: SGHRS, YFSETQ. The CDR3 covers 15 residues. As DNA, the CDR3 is TGCGCCAGCAGCCCTAGGGACAGGGGGTGGACTGAAGCTTTCTTT. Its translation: CASSPRDRGWTEAFF.

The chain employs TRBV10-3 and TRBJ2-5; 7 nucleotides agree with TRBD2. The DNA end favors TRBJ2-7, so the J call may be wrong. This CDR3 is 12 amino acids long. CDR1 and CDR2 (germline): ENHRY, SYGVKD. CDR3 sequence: CATTGGDYEQYF. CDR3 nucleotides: TGTGCCACCACGGGGGGAGACTACGAGCAGTACTTC.

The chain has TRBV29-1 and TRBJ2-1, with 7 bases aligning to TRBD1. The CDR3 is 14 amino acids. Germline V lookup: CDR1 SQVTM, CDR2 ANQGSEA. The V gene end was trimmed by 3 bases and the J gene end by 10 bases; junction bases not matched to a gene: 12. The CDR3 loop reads CSVELGEGGKEQFF. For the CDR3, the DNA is TGCAGCGTTGAGCTAGGGGAAGGGGGCAAGGAGCAGTTCTTC.

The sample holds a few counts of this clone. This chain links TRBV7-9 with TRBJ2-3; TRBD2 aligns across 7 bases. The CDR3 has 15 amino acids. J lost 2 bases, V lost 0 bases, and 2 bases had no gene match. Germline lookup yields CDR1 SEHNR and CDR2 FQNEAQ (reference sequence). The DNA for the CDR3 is TGTGCCAGCAGCTTAGCGGGAGGGCCCACAGATACGCAGTATTTT. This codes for CASSLAGGPTDTQYF.

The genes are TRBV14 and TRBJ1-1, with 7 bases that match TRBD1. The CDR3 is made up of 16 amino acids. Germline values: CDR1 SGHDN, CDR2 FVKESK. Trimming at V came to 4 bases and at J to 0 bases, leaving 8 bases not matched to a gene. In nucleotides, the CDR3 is TGTGCCAGCAGCCGGTTCCGAGGACAGGTGAACACTGAAGCTTTCTTT. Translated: CASSRFRGQVNTEAFF.